The table lists the clone carrying this T cell receptor beta chain with many counts. The source of the sample is a study of early T cells in non-severe SARS-CoV-2 infection. V shed 6 bases, J shed 3 bases, and the junction held 1 base outside the gene matches. Germline lookup yields CDR1 SGHNT and CDR2 YENEEA. The CDR3 consists of 13 residues. Individual cDNA molecules received unique molecular identifiers during library preparation. TCRdb independently ran MiXCR on the 5' RACE reads; one entry per CDR3 protein. Of some 35,000 distinct CDR3 sequences in the sample, less than 6.5% are singletons; the top ten hold 25% to 30%.

V usage is TRBV11-3 and J usage is TRBJ2-2, with TRBD1 identical over 7 bases. The sample taken for sequencing was whole blood. The sequence derives from an adult who was a healthcare worker with PCR-confirmed SARS-CoV-2 infection or an uninfected control (not recorded which). CDR3 DNA: TGTGCCAGCAGACAGGGGTACACCGGGGAGCTGTTTTTT. It encodes CASRQGYTGELFF. The whole variable domain, remainder taken from reference TRBV11-3 and TRBJ2-2, is EAGVVQSPRYKIIEKKQPVAFWCNPISGHNTLYWYLQNLGQGPELLIRYENEEAVDDSQLPKDRFSAERLKGVDSTLKIQPAELGDSAVYLCASRQGYTGELFFGEGSRLTVL.